Reported below is one T cell receptor beta chain. The antigen is undetermined. The entry originates in a study of cytotoxic CD8 clonotypes in ibrutinib-treated CLL. Overall study findings and caveats: Higher circulating CD8+ T-cell counts strongly accompanied higher baseline clonality, above age-matched healthy donors. Contraction or stability on treatment was seen for public clonotypes, which were uncommon.

CDR3 length: 17 amino acids. Sequencing was performed with immunoSEQ multiplex PCR; in TCRdb, only in-frame clones are kept and a portion is missing. The sample lists about 130,000 clones; 79% were seen once. This clonotype originated in a human donor with chronic lymphocytic leukemia. The chain uses TRBV21-1 and TRBJ2-7; the table's D call TRBD1 went unverified against the DNA. TRBV21-1 is a pseudogene locus. Source: PBMCs, taken after 12 months of ibrutinib treatment. Here the CDR3 reads CASSKEGQRTSSYEQYF. For the CDR3, the DNA is TGTGCCAGCAGCAAAGAGGGGCAGCGAACCAGCTCCTACGAGCAGTACTTC.